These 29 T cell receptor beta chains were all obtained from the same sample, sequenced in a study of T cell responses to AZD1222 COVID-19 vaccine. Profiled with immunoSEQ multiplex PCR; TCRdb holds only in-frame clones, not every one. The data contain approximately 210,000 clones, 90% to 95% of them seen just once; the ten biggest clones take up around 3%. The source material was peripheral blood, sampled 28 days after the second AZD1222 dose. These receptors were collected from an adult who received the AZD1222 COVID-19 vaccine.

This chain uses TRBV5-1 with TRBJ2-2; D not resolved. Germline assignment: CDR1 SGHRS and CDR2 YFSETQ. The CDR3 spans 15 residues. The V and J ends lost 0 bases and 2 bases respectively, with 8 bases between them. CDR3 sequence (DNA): TGCGCCAGCAGCTTGGGGCAGGTTAACACCGGGGAGCTGTTTTTT. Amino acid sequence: CASSLGQVNTGELFF. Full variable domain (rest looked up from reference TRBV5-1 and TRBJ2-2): KAGVTQTPRYLIKTRGQQVTLSCSPISGHRSVSWYQQTPGQGLQFLFEYFSETQRNKGNFPGRFSGRQFSNSRSEMNVSTLELGDSALYLCASSLGQVNTGELFFGEGSRLTVL.

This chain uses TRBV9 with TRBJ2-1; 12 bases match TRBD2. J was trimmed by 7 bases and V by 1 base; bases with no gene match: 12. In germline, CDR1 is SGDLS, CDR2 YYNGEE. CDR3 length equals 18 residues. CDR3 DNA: TGTGCCAGCAGCGTACTAGCGGGAGGGCCGCGTTTTTTAAATGAGCAGTTCTTC. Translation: CASSVLAGGPRFLNEQFF. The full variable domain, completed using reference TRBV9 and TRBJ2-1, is DSGVTQTPKHLITATGQRVTLRCSPRSGDLSVYWYQQSLDQGLQFLIQYYNGEERAKGNILERFSAQQFPDLHSELNLSSLELGDSALYFCASSVLAGGPRFLNEQFFGPGTRLTVL.

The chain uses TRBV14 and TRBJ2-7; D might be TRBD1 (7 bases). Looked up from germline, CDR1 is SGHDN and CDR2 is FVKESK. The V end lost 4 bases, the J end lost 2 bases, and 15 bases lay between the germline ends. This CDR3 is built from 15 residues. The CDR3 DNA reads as TGTGCCAGCAGCCGGACGGGCGGGACAGCCTACGAGCAGTACTTC. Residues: CASSRTGGTAYEQYF.

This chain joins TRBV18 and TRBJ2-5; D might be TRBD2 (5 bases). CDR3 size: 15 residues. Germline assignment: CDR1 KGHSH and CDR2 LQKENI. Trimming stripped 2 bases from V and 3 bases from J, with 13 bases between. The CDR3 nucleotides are TGTGCCAGCTCACCAATAGCAACAGCGGAAGAGACCCAGTACTTC. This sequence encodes CASSPIATAEETQYF.

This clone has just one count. Here the CDR3 DNA reads TGTGCCAGCAGCCATTTCGTCGGGGATGCCACCTTC. Translation: CASSHFVGDATF. The chain is built from TRBV3-1 (or the pseudogene TRBV3-2) and TRBJ1-2; unclear D gene. The germline V gene has CDR1 LGHDT and CDR2 YNNKEL (reference sequence). This CDR3 contains 12 residues. The V end lost 3 bases, the J end lost 13 bases, and 15 bases lay between the germline ends.

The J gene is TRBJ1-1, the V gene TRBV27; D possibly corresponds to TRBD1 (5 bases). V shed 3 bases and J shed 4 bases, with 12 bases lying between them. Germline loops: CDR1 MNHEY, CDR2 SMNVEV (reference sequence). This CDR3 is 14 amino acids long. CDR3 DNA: TGTGCCAGCAGTTTGAGGGGAAGGGGCACTGAAGCTTTCTTT. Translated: CASSLRGRGTEAFF.

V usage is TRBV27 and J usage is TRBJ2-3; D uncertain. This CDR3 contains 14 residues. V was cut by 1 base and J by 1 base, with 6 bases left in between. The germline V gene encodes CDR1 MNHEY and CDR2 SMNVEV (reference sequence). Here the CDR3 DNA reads TGTGCCAGCAGTTTATTGGGTGGCACAGATACGCAGTATTTT. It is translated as CASSLLGGTDTQYF.

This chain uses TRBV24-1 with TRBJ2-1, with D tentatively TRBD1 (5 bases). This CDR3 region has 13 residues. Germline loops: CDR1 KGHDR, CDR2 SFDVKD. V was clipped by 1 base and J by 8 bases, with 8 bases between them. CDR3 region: CATSDFREHEQFF. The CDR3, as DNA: TGTGCCACCAGTGATTTCAGGGAACATGAGCAGTTCTTC.

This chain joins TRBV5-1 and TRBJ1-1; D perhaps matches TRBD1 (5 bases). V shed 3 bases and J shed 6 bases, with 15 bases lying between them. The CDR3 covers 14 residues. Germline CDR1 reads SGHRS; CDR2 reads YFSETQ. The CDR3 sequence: CASSWGFGAAEAFF. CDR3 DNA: TGCGCCAGCAGCTGGGGGTTCGGGGCAGCTGAAGCTTTCTTT.

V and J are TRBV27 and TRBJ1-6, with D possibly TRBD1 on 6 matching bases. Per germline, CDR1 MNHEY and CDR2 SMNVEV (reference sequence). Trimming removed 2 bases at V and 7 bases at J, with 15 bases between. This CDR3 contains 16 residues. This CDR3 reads CASSLMGAGYNSPLHF. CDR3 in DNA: TGTGCCAGCAGTTTAATGGGGGCTGGATACAATTCACCCCTCCACTTT.

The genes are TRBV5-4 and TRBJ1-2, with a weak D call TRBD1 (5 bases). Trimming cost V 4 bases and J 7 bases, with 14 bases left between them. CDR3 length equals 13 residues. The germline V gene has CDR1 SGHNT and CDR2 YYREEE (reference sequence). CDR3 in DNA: TGTGCCAGCAGCGACACCAGGGTGGGTGGCTACACCTTC. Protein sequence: CASSDTRVGGYTF.

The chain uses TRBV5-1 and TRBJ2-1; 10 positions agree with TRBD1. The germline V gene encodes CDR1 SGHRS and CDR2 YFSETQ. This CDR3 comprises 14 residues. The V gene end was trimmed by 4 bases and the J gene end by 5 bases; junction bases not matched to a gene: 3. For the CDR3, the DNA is TGCGCCAGCAGCGAAGGGACAGGGGACAATGAGCAGTTCTTC. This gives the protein CASSEGTGDNEQFF. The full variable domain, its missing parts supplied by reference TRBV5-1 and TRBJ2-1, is KAGVTQTPRYLIKTRGQQVTLSCSPISGHRSVSWYQQTPGQGLQFLFEYFSETQRNKGNFPGRFSGRQFSNSRSEMNVSTLELGDSALYLCASSEGTGDNEQFFGPGTRLTVL.

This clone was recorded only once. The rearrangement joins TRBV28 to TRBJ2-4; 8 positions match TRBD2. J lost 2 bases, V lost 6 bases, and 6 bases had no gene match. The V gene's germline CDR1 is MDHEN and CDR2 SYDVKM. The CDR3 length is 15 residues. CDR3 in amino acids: CASSLSGGTKNIQYF. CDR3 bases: TGTGCCAGCAGCCTCAGCGGGGGAACCAAAAACATTCAGTACTTC.

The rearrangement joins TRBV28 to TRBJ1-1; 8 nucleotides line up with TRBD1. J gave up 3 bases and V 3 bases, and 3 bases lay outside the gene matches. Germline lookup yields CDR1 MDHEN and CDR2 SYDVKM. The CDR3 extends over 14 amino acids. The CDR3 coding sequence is TGTGCCAGCAGTTTGCGGACAGGGTACACTGAAGCTTTCTTT. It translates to CASSLRTGYTEAFF.

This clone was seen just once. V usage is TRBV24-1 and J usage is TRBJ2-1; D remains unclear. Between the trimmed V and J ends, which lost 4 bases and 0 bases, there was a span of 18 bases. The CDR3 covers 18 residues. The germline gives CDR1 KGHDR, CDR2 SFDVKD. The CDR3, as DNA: TGTGCCACCAGTGACCCGGGCCCAGGTCGGTCCTCCTACAATGAGCAGTTCTTC. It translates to CATSDPGPGRSSYNEQFF.

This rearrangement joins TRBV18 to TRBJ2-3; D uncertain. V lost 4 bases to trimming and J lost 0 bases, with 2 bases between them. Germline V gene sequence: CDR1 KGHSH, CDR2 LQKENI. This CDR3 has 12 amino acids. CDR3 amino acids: CASSRSTDTQYF. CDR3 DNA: TGTGCCAGCTCACGGAGCACAGATACGCAGTATTTT.

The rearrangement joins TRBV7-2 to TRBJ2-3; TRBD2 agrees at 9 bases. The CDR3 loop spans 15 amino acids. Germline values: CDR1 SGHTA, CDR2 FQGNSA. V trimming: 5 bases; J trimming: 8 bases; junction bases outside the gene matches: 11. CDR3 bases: TGTGCCAGCAGCCTAACCGGACTAGCGACCGGTACGCAGTATTTT. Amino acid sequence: CASSLTGLATGTQYF.

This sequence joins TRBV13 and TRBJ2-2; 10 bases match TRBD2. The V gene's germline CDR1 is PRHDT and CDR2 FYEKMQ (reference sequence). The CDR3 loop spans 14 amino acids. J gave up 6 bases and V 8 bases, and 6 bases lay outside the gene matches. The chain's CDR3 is CASAGLAGAGELFF. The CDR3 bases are TGTGCCAGCGCGGGTCTAGCGGGGGCCGGGGAGCTGTTTTTT.

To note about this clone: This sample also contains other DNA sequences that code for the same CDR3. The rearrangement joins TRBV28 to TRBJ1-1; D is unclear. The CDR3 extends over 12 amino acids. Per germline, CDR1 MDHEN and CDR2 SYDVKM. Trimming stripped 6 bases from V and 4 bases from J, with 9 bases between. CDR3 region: CASSLRVTEAFF. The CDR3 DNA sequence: TGTGCCAGCAGCCTTCGGGTCACTGAAGCTTTCTTT.

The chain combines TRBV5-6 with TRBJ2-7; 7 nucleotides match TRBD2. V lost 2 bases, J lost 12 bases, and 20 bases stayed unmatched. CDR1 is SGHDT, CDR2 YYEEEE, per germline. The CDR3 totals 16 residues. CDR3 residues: CASSFSLAEVSKGVYF. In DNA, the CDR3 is TGTGCCAGCAGCTTTTCCCTAGCGGAGGTTTCGAAAGGGGTGTACTTC.

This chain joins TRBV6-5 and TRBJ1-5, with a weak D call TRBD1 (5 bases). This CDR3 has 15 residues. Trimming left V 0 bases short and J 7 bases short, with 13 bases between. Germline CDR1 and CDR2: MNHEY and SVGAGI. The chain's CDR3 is CASSYSRGEEQPQHF. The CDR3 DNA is TGTGCCAGCAGTTACTCGAGGGGTGAGGAGCAGCCCCAGCATTTT.

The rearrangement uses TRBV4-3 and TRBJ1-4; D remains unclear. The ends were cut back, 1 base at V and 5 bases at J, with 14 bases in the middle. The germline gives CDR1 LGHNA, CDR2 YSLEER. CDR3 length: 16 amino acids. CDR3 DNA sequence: TGCGCCAGCAGCCAAGGGCAGGCGGCCGGCAATGAAAAACTGTTTTTT. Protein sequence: CASSQGQAAGNEKLFF.

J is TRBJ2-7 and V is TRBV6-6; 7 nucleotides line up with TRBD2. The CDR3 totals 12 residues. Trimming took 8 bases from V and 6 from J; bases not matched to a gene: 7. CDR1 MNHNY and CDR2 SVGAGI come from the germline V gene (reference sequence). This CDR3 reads CASGEGPVEQYF. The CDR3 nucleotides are TGTGCCAGCGGGGAGGGTCCCGTCGAGCAGTACTTC.

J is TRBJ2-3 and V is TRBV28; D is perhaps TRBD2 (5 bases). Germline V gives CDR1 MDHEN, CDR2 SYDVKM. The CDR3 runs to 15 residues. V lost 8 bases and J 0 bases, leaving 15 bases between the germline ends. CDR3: CASQSGTTSTDTQYF. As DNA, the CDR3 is TGTGCCAGCCAGAGCGGAACCACTAGCACAGATACGCAGTATTTT.

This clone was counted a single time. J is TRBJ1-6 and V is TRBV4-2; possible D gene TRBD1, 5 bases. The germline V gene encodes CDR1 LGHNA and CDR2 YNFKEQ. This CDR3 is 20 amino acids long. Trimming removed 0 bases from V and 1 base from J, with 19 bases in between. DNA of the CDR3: TGTGCCAGCAGCCAAGAATGGATGGGGACGAGAAAGTCCTATAATTCACCCCTCCACTTT. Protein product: CASSQEWMGTRKSYNSPLHF.

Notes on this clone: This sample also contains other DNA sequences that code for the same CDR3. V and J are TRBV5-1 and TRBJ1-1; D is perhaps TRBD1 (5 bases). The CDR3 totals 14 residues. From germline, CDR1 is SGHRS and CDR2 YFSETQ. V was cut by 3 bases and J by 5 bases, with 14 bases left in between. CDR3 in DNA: TGCGCCAGCAGCTCCGGGACCGGCGGGACTGAAGCTTTCTTT. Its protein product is CASSSGTGGTEAFF.

The CDR3 DNA sequence: TGTGCCAGCAGCCCCTACGGGTCAGGAATTGGAAACACCATATATTTT. Its translation: CASSPYGSGIGNTIYF. This chain uses TRBV28 with TRBJ1-3, with D unclear. V was shortened by 6 bases and J by 3 bases, with 18 bases between the two germline ends. From germline, CDR1 is MDHEN and CDR2 SYDVKM. The CDR3 is 16 amino acids.

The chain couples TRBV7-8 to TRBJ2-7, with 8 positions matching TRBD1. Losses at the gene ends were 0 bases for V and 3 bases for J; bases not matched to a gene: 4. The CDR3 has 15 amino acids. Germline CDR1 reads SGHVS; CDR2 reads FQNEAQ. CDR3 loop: CASSLAAGGIYEQYF. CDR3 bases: TGTGCCAGCAGCTTAGCGGCAGGGGGCATCTACGAGCAGTACTTC.

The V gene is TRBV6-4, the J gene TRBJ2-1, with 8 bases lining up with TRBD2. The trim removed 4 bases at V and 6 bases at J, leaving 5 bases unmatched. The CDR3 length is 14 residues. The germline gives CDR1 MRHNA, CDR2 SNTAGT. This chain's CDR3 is CASSGLAGSNEQFF. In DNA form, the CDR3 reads TGTGCCAGCAGTGGGCTAGCGGGTTCCAATGAGCAGTTCTTC.